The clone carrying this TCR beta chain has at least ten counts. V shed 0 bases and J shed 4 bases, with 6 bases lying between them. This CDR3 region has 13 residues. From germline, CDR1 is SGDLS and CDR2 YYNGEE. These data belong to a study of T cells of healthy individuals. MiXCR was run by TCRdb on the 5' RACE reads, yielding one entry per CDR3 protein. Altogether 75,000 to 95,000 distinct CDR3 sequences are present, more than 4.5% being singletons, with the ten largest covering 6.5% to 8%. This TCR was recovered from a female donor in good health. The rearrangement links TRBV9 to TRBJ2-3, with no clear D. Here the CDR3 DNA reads TGTGCCAGCAGCGTAGTTACGCCAGATACGCAGTATTTT. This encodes CASSVVTPDTQYF.